Listed here are 30 T cell receptor beta chains from one sample, sequenced in a study of spatial heterogeneity in lung cancer. General study findings and limits: How many expanded intratumoral alpha and beta TCRs were present tracked the tumor mutation count, which was a count of nonsynonymous mutations.

Time point reported: sample taken at primary tumor resection. In TCRdb, the 5' RACE reads were re-called with MiXCR into one record per CDR3 protein. The sample lists about 580 distinct CDR3 sequences, around 10% seen once, with roughly 24% in the top ten. For these receptors, no antigen is known. The input for sequencing was lung tumor tissue, taken at surgery. These receptors all come from a female donor with early-stage non-small cell lung cancer.

This clonotype was seen more than once but under ten times. The chain combines TRBV7-9 with TRBJ1-3, with 7 nucleotides matching TRBD1. The V and J ends lost 6 bases and 3 bases, in that order; junction bases with no gene match: 8. Per germline, CDR1 SEHNR and CDR2 FQNEAQ (reference sequence). The CDR3 loop spans 15 amino acids. This CDR3 is CASRSRQGDGNTIYF. CDR3 sequence (DNA): TGTGCCAGCAGATCACGACAGGGTGATGGAAACACCATATATTTT.

This clonotype has just a few counts. The V and J genes are TRBV6-5 and TRBJ1-6; D is uncertain. CDR1 MNHEY and CDR2 SVGAGI come from the germline V gene. The V end lost 9 bases, the J end lost 8 bases, and 14 bases lay between the germline ends. The CDR3 runs 13 residues. CDR3 sequence reads: CASRLRLDSPLHF. CDR3 DNA: TGTGCCAGTCGTCTCCGGTTGGATTCACCCCTCCACTTT.

In this sample, this clonotype is medium-sized. This CDR3 is CASSWSSGRASVEQYF. The CDR3 region has the DNA TGTGCCAGCAGCTGGAGTAGCGGGAGGGCCTCTGTCGAGCAGTACTTC. This rearrangement joins TRBV7-9 to TRBJ2-7; 11 bases map to TRBD2. CDR1 and CDR2 (germline): SEHNR, FQNEAQ (reference sequence). This CDR3 is built from 16 residues. V gave up 4 bases and J gave up 6 bases; unmatched junction bases: 11.

This clonotype is termed large. V usage is TRBV30 and J usage is TRBJ2-7; tentative D call: TRBD1 (6 bases). The germline gives CDR1 GTSNPN, CDR2 SVGIG (reference sequence). Trimming took 3 bases from V and 4 from J, leaving 10 bases between them. The CDR3 has 12 amino acids. CDR3 sequence reads: CAWSGQGYEQYF. The CDR3, as DNA: TGTGCCTGGAGCGGCCAGGGGTACGAGCAGTACTTC.

This clonotype was seen only a few times. The chain recombines TRBV16 with TRBJ1-3, with D possibly being TRBD1 (5 bases). The CDR3 has 17 residues. Germline V CDR1 and CDR2: KGHSY, FQNENV. The ends were cut back, 2 bases at V and 4 bases at J, with 18 bases in the middle. The CDR3 loop reads CASSQDRPVGPGNTIYF. CDR3 DNA: TGTGCCAGCAGCCAAGACCGTCCCGTGGGGCCCGGAAACACCATATATTTT.

The chain uses TRBV3-1 and TRBJ2-7, with 7 positions matching TRBD1. V was clipped by 3 bases and J by 3 bases; unmatched bases: 11. The CDR3 is 16 residues long. In germline, CDR1 is LGHDT, CDR2 YNNKEL (reference sequence). The CDR3 protein is CASSQFWRGGSYEQYF. DNA of the CDR3: TGTGCCAGCAGCCAGTTCTGGAGAGGGGGCAGCTACGAGCAGTACTTC.

By share, this clonotype ranks as medium-sized. This sequence joins TRBV12-5 and TRBJ2-7; D remains unclear. Germline V lookup: CDR1 LGHNT, CDR2 FRNRAP. V dropped 1 base and J dropped 1 base, with 2 bases sitting between them. The CDR3 runs to 12 residues. The CDR3 nucleotides are TGTGCTAGTGGTTTGGGATCCTACGAGCAGTACTTC. Translated, it gives CASGLGSYEQYF. The variable domain in full, completed from reference TRBV12-5 and TRBJ2-7, reads DARVTQTPRHKVTEMGQEVTMRCQPILGHNTVFWYRQTMMQGLELLAYFRNRAPLDDSGMPKDRFSAEMPDATLATLKIQPSEPRDSAVYFCASGLGSYEQYFGPGTRLTVT.

In its sample, this clonotype was seen a few times. The chain recombines TRBV11-2 with TRBJ2-1, with 7 bases identical to TRBD2. The V and J ends lost 2 bases and 5 bases, in that order; junction bases with no gene match: 9. Germline V gene sequence: CDR1 SGHAT, CDR2 FQNNGV. The CDR3 is 16 amino acids. As DNA, the CDR3 is TGTGCCAGCAGCTTATTCCATTGGGGGGGAAACAATGAGCAGTTCTTC. It yields the protein CASSLFHWGGNNEQFF.

As for this clonotype: A read error may be the cause here, since a much bigger clone is one base away. The J gene is TRBJ2-7, the V gene TRBV10-2, with D possibly being TRBD2 (6 bases). Trimming removed 8 bases from V and 2 bases from J, with 22 bases in between. The CDR3 spans 16 residues. The germline gives CDR1 WSHSY, CDR2 SAAADI. CDR3 sequence (DNA): TGCGCCAGCGCGGGCTACGCGGGGACCGCAGCCTACGAGCAGTACTTC. This encodes CASAGYAGTAAYEQYF.

By sample share, this clonotype is large. The chain carries TRBV5-1 and TRBJ2-1; D is possibly TRBD2 (6 bases). V lost 7 bases to trimming and J lost 9 bases, with 14 bases between them. The CDR3 contains 12 residues. In germline, CDR1 is SGHRS, CDR2 YFSETQ. Here the CDR3 DNA reads TGCGCCAGCGGAATAGCGGTCGGTGAGCAGTTCTTC. Protein sequence: CASGIAVGEQFF.

The V gene is TRBV9, the J gene TRBJ1-2; D gene unclear. The CDR3 contains 14 residues. Trimming removed 4 bases from V and 2 bases from J, with 12 bases in between. CDR1 is SGDLS and CDR2 is YYNGEE in the germline V gene. DNA of the CDR3: TGTGCCAGCAGCCGTAGAACGGGGAACTATGGCTACACCTTC. Residues: CASSRRTGNYGYTF.

This clonotype is medium-sized by share. The J gene is TRBJ2-7, the V gene TRBV3-1; D not certain. This CDR3 contains 13 residues. The V gene's germline CDR1 is LGHDT and CDR2 YNNKEL (reference sequence). The ends were cut back, 0 bases at V and 8 bases at J, with 11 bases in the middle. For the CDR3, the DNA is TGTGCCAGCAGCCAAGATCCCACTACACAGCAGTACTTC. This gives the protein CASSQDPTTQQYF.

This clonotype was found a few times. The chain has TRBV7-8 and TRBJ1-6, with D possibly being TRBD1 (6 bases). Germline CDR1 SGHVS, CDR2 FQNEAQ. This CDR3 has 16 amino acids. Deletions cut 5 bases from V and 7 bases from J, with 18 bases between. The CDR3 protein is CASSPWGAGDNSPLHF. The CDR3 DNA reads as TGTGCCAGCAGCCCCTGGGGGGCAGGAGACAATTCACCCCTCCACTTT.

This clonotype counts as medium-sized. This rearrangement joins TRBV20-1 to TRBJ1-2; no reliable D call. The CDR3 covers 15 residues. Germline V gives CDR1 DFQATT, CDR2 SNEGSKA (reference sequence). The V end was cut by 6 bases, the J end by 4 bases, with 21 bases between. The CDR3: CSAGMEEPGLYGYTF. CDR3 nucleotide sequence: TGCAGTGCAGGGATGGAGGAACCGGGCCTCTATGGCTACACCTTC.

The chain recombines TRBV30 with TRBJ2-1, with D unresolved. In germline, CDR1 is GTSNPN, CDR2 SVGIG (reference sequence). The CDR3 is made up of 12 amino acids. With 1 base removed from V and 6 bases from J, the gap between germline ends came to 7 bases. CDR3 nucleotides: TGTGCCTGGAGTGAGGCTTTCAATGAGCAGTTCTTC. It codes for CAWSEAFNEQFF.

Note on this clonotype: A much larger clone is a single base away; this may be a read error. The chain couples TRBV20-1 to TRBJ2-1; D not certain. Germline loops: CDR1 DFQATT, CDR2 SNEGSKA (reference sequence). The CDR3 totals 14 residues. The CDR3 DNA reads TGCAGTGCCCCGGACGGCATCTCCTACAATGAGCATTTCTTC. Translating gives CSAPDGISYNEHFF.

This clonotype is categorized as medium-sized (0.01 to 0.1%). The chain links TRBV9 to TRBJ2-1, with 13 bases that match TRBD2. V shed 4 bases, J shed 5 bases, and the junction held 9 bases outside the gene matches. The CDR3 loop spans 17 amino acids. Germline-derived CDR1 and CDR2 are SGDLS and YYNGEE. The CDR3 bases are TGTGCCAGCAGCCCCGGGACTAGCGGGATCGGGGACAATGAGCAGTTCTTC. It translates to CASSPGTSGIGDNEQFF.

This clonotype occurred a few times. A much larger clone lies one base from this, so it may be a read error. The chain links TRBV12-3 or TRBV12-4 to TRBJ2-1; a weak D match, TRBD1 (5 bases). Trimming left V 7 bases short and J 0 bases short, with 16 bases between. CDR3 length equals 16 residues. This CDR3 reads CASNKAGFSSYNEQFF. As DNA, the CDR3 is TGTGCCAGCAACAAAGCAGGGTTCAGCTCCTACAATGAGCAGTTCTTC.

In its sample, this clonotype is large. The rearrangement links TRBV7-2 to TRBJ2-6; D gene ambiguous. V lost 1 base, J lost 2 bases, and 3 bases lay in between. The CDR3 length is 14 residues. Per the germline V gene, CDR1 is SGHTA and CDR2 is FQGNSA. CDR3 nucleotide sequence: TGTGCCAGCAGCTTAGAACCTGGGGCCAACGTCCTGACTTTC. This translates into CASSLEPGANVLTF.

By share, this clonotype ranks as medium-sized. CDR3: CASSYADEKLFF. The CDR3 nucleotides read TGTGCCAGCAGCTATGCCGATGAAAAACTGTTTTTT. The J gene is TRBJ1-4, the V gene TRBV7-9; D is uncertain. CDR3 length: 12 amino acids. Germline values: CDR1 SEHNR, CDR2 FQNEAQ (reference sequence). V was clipped by 4 bases and J by 6 bases, with 6 bases between them. The complete variable domain, with remaining parts taken from reference TRBV7-9 and TRBJ1-4, reads DTGVSQNPRHKITKRGQNVTFRCDPISEHNRLYWYRQTLGQGPEFLTYFQNEAQLEKSRLLSDRFSAERPKGSFSTLEIQRTEQGDSAMYLCASSYADEKLFFGSGTQLSVL.

By sample share, this clonotype is large. J is TRBJ2-3 and V is TRBV20-1, with 10 bases aligning to TRBD2. The CDR3 has 12 residues. The V segment lost 8 bases and the J segment 7 bases; nucleotides outside the gene matches: 6. Germline CDR1 and CDR2: DFQATT and SNEGSKA (reference sequence). CDR3 loop: CSFKAGGNTQYF. The CDR3, as DNA: TGCAGTTTCAAAGCGGGGGGGAATACGCAGTATTTT.

By share, this clonotype counts as large. This chain connects TRBV9 to TRBJ2-2; TRBD1 aligns across 9 bases. The CDR3 length is 16 residues. V lost 0 bases to trimming and J lost 4 bases; unmatched junction nucleotides: 4. The germline CDR1 and CDR2 sequences are SGDLS and YYNGEE. CDR3 nucleotide sequence: TGTGCCAGCAGCGTAGCTGGGACAGGGCTCACCGGGGAGCTGTTTTTT. This translates into CASSVAGTGLTGELFF.

This clonotype is labeled as large. The rearrangement joins TRBV6-5 to TRBJ1-2; TRBD1 is a possible D gene (5 bases). The CDR3 length is 14 residues. Trimming left V 0 bases short and J 6 bases short, with 11 bases between. The germline gives CDR1 MNHEY, CDR2 SVGAGI. For the CDR3, the DNA is TGTGCCAGCAGTTACTCGAGCCAGGACAATGGCTACACCTTC. This translates into CASSYSSQDNGYTF.

This clonotype is large by share. This chain uses TRBV29-1 with TRBJ2-1; tentatively, D is TRBD2 (6 bases). This CDR3 has 13 residues. Germline V CDR1 and CDR2: SQVTM, ANQGSEA. V gave up 1 base and J gave up 5 bases, with 9 bases separating them. Here the CDR3 DNA reads TGCAGCGTTGAAGGACTAGATGACAATGAGCAGTTCTTC. Translation: CSVEGLDDNEQFF.

This clonotype is medium-sized. The chain recombines TRBV4-2 with TRBJ2-7; no firm D call. V shed 0 bases and J shed 10 bases, with 16 bases lying between them. Germline V gene data show CDR1 as LGHNA and CDR2 as YNFKEQ. This CDR3 is built from 14 residues. The chain's CDR3 is CASSQDSLAYEQYF. CDR3 DNA sequence: TGTGCCAGCAGCCAAGATAGCCTGGCTTATGAACAGTACTTC.

Sample share makes this clonotype large. This sequence joins TRBV20-1 and TRBJ2-1, with 7 positions matching TRBD1. Trimming took 1 base from V and 1 from J; bases not matched to a gene: 4. Germline CDR1 reads DFQATT; CDR2 reads SNEGSKA (reference sequence). The CDR3 has 15 residues. The CDR3 bases are TGCAGTGCTAGAGTGGGCAGGGGGTCCTACAATGAGCAGTTCTTC. It codes for CSARVGRGSYNEQFF.

In its sample, this clonotype ranks as large. This chain links TRBV24-1 with TRBJ2-3, with 9 nucleotides matching TRBD1. CDR3 length equals 16 residues. CDR1 is KGHDR and CDR2 is SFDVKD in the germline V gene. V lost 2 bases to trimming and J lost 3 bases; unmatched junction nucleotides: 5. The CDR3 reads CATSDSSGTGTDTQYF. The DNA of the CDR3 is TGTGCCACCAGTGATTCATCCGGGACAGGGACAGATACGCAGTATTTT.

V is TRBV10-1 and J is TRBJ2-1, with TRBD2 matching over 7 bases. The J segment lost 1 base and the V segment lost 6 bases, leaving 6 bases of the junction unmatched. Germline V gene data show CDR1 as WNHNN and CDR2 as SYGVQD (reference sequence). The CDR3 extends over 15 amino acids. Here the CDR3 reads CASSRAGGSYNEQFF. The DNA of the CDR3 is TGCGCCAGCAGCCGAGCCGGGGGGTCCTACAATGAGCAGTTCTTC.

This clonotype is classed as medium-sized (0.01 to 0.1%). CDR3 bases: TGTGCCAGCAGCCACAGGGCCCTCCGTGTCCCCCTCCACTTT. The encoded protein is CASSHRALRVPLHF. The chain recombines TRBV7-8 with TRBJ1-6, with D tentatively TRBD1 (6 bases). Germline V gene sequence: CDR1 SGHVS, CDR2 FQNEAQ. This CDR3 has 14 amino acids. Trimming took 5 bases from V and 13 from J, leaving 18 bases between them.

Relative to its sample, this clonotype is large. The chain carries TRBV27 and TRBJ2-7; TRBD1 is a possible D gene (6 bases). Trimming removed 3 bases at V and 7 bases at J, with 7 bases between. This CDR3 is 11 amino acids long. Germline V gene sequence: CDR1 MNHEY, CDR2 SMNVEV (reference sequence). CDR3 residues: CASSFGTEQYF. In DNA, the CDR3 is TGTGCCAGCAGTTTCGGGACAGAGCAGTACTTC.